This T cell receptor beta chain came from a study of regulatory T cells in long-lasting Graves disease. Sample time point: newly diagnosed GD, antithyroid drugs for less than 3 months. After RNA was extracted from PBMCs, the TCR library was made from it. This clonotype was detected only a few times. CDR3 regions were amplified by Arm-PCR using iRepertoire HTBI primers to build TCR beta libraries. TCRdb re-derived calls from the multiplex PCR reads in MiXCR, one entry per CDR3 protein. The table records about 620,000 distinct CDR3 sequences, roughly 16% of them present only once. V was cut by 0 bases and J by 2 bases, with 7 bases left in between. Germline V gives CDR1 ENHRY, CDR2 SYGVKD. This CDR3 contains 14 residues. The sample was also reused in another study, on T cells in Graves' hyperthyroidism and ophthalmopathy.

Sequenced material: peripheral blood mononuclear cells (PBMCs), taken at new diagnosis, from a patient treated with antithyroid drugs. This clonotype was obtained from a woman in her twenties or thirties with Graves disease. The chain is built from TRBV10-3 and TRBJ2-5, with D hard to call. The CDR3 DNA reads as TGTGCCATCAGTGAGTCGGTGTTACAAGAGACCCAGTACTTC. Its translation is CAISESVLQETQYF.